This T cell receptor beta chain was documented in a study of blood T cells in healthy people across ages. Study-wide results and caveats: A roughly linear fall in TCR beta diversity per million T cells was seen with increasing age. Not knowing donor CMV status may have confounded expanded clonotype changes.

Sample-barcoded 5' priming and a J-beta primer mix drove a second PCR of about 6 to 11 cycles. A 12-random-nucleotide template-switch adaptor tagged each cDNA molecule. TCRdb re-analysed the 5' RACE reads in MiXCR, keeping a single row per CDR3 protein. Here the sample spans around 2 million distinct CDR3 sequences, about 39% being singletons. Germline assignment: CDR1 SGDLS and CDR2 YYNGEE. There are 15 residues in the CDR3. Trimming took 2 bases from V and 3 from J; bases not matched to a gene: 7. As for this clonotype: Its antigen is currently unknown.

Every donor gave ten milliliters of peripheral blood. The chain uses TRBV9 and TRBJ2-5; TRBD2 matches at 7 bases. The sample consisted of blood. The sequence was collected from a human donor in good health. The CDR3 protein is CASSVNAGVEETQYF. CDR3 nucleotide sequence: TGTGCCAGCAGCGTTAATGCGGGGGTGGAAGAGACCCAGTACTTC.